This T cell receptor (beta chain) was captured by sequencing in a study of PD-1 blockade in mismatch repair-deficient tumors. The CDR3 is made up of 16 amino acids. Sequenced by immunoSEQ multiplex PCR; TCRdb stores in-frame clones only, minus some. The repertoire holds about 9,400 clones, 75% to 90% seen once, with 0.9% to 1% in the top ten. Study conclusions and caveats: Rapid post-treatment expansion, then contraction, generally preceding radiologic response, marked tumor-resident clones.

Comment on this clone: Its matching antigen is unknown.

Source: PBMCs, taken 46 to 48 weeks after starting pembrolizumab. This clonotype originated in an adult with mismatch repair-deficient cancer. The chain is built from TRBV21-1 and TRBJ2-2; TRBD1 is the table's D call, not checked against the DNA. TRBV21-1 counts as a pseudogene. The CDR3 loop reads CASSKGARDHTGELFF. The CDR3 region has the DNA TGTGCCAGCAGCAAAGGTGCCAGGGATCACACCGGGGAGCTGTTTTTT.